These 14 T cell receptor beta chains were all obtained from the same sample, sequenced in a study of T-cell memory formation after mild COVID-19. TCRdb itself ran the 5' RACE reads through MiXCR, one entry per CDR3 protein. The sample consists of under 300,000 distinct CDR3 sequences, roughly 15% of them appearing once. Sequenced input: PBMCs or a T cell subset sorted from them (not recorded which). These receptors all come from a man aged 18-30 years who had mild COVID-19 (a few samples of this study predate the infection). Cell type and time point are not known.

At least ten counts were recorded for this clonotype. The chain employs TRBV5-1 and TRBJ2-7; 9 bases match TRBD1. V lost 4 bases and J lost 4; bases outside the gene matches: 6. CDR3 length: 14 residues. Germline CDR1 SGHRS, CDR2 YFSETQ. The CDR3: CASSPGTGIYEQYV. The DNA for the CDR3 is TGCGCCAGCAGCCCCGGGACAGGGATTTACGAGCAGTACGTC.

This chain links TRBV2 with TRBJ2-5, with D perhaps given as TRBD1 or TRBD2 (6 bases each). V was clipped by 6 bases and J by 3 bases, with 23 bases between them. The CDR3 runs 17 residues. The V gene's germline CDR1 is SNHLY and CDR2 FYNNEI. In nucleotides, the CDR3 is TGTGCCAGCAGGGCCTACAAGGGGGGCACGTGGGAAGAGACCCAGTACTTC. Translated, it gives CASRAYKGGTWEETQYF.

This clonotype was counted only a few times. The chain uses TRBV20-1 and TRBJ2-7; TRBD2 is a possible D gene (6 bases). Germline values: CDR1 DFQATT, CDR2 SNEGSKA (reference sequence). The CDR3 length is 14 residues. V dropped 1 base and J dropped 6 bases, with 16 bases sitting between them. CDR3 nucleotides: TGCAGTGCTAGAGCCGGGGAGGCCCTCGCCGAGCAGTACTTC. Translation: CSARAGEALAEQYF.

CDR3 bases: TGTGCCAGCAGCTTAACTCATACCCTCCACTTT. Translating it yields CASSLTHTLHF. V usage is TRBV7-2 and J usage is TRBJ1-6; D ambiguous. The CDR3 covers 11 residues. V was trimmed by 2 bases and J by 14 bases, leaving 7 bases between them. The germline gives CDR1 SGHTA, CDR2 FQGNSA.

This clonotype was recorded a few times. The chain uses TRBV7-9 and TRBJ2-1, with TRBD1 matching over 7 bases. Trimming took 1 base from V and 15 from J; bases not matched to a gene: 3. In germline, CDR1 is SEHNR, CDR2 FQNEAQ (reference sequence). CDR3 length equals 11 residues. CDR3: CASSLDRGLFF. The CDR3 DNA sequence: TGTGCCAGCAGCTTAGACAGGGGTCTGTTCTTC.

This chain links TRBV24-1 with TRBJ1-2; D call uncertain. The CDR3 runs 14 residues. Germline loops: CDR1 KGHDR, CDR2 SFDVKD. The V end lost 7 bases, the J end lost 7 bases, and 18 bases lay between the germline ends. DNA of the CDR3: TGTGCCACCAGCCTCAGGTCCGGAGCGTTTGGCTACACCTTC. It translates to CATSLRSGAFGYTF.

This clonotype has more than one count but fewer than ten. The chain uses TRBV20-1 and TRBJ2-3; 12 bases line up with TRBD2. There are 13 residues in the CDR3. Trimming took 5 bases from V and 6 from J; bases not matched to a gene: 3. Germline CDR1 DFQATT, CDR2 SNEGSKA (reference sequence). The CDR3 DNA is TGCAGTGCTCCCCTAGCGGGGGGGGATACGCAGTATTTT. Translated, it gives CSAPLAGGDTQYF.

This chain connects TRBV28 to TRBJ2-2; D remains unclear. V was pared by 1 base and J by 5 bases, with 8 bases between. The germline CDR1 and CDR2 sequences are MDHEN and SYDVKM. This CDR3 contains 14 residues. The CDR3 DNA is TGTGCCAGCAGTTTATTCACGGTTACCGGGGAGCTGTTTTTT. Residues: CASSLFTVTGELFF.

In its sample, this clonotype was seen many times. The chain joins TRBV7-3 to TRBJ1-1, with D possibly being TRBD1 (6 bases). Trimming shortened V by 5 bases and J by 6 bases, and 16 bases separated the two germline ends. Germline CDR1 reads SGHTA; CDR2 reads FQGTGA. The CDR3 has 14 residues. The chain's CDR3 is CASSPSGEGAEAFF. In DNA, the CDR3 is TGTGCCAGCAGCCCCTCGGGGGAGGGGGCTGAAGCTTTCTTT.

The chain uses TRBV6-5 and TRBJ2-3; 11 bases are shared with TRBD2. The CDR3 runs 16 residues. The V segment lost 6 bases and the J segment 4 bases; nucleotides outside the gene matches: 9. The germline V gene encodes CDR1 MNHEY and CDR2 SVGAGI. The CDR3 DNA is TGTGCCAGCAGCCGGACCCTAGCGGGGGGCGCAGATACGCAGTATTTT. Amino acid sequence: CASSRTLAGGADTQYF.

The J gene is TRBJ2-7, the V gene TRBV28; 9 bases fit TRBD1. Germline-derived CDR1 and CDR2 are MDHEN and SYDVKM. The V gene end was trimmed by 5 bases and the J gene end by 6 bases; junction bases not matched to a gene: 11. This CDR3 has 15 residues. This chain's CDR3 is CASSRPGQGVFEQYV. The CDR3 bases are TGTGCCAGCAGTCGTCCGGGACAGGGAGTATTCGAGCAGTACGTC.

This clonotype has just one count. The V call is TRBV3-1, the J call TRBJ2-5, with D tentatively TRBD2 (5 bases). V gave up 2 bases and J gave up 4 bases, with 11 bases separating them. The CDR3 length is 14 residues. Per germline, CDR1 LGHDT and CDR2 YNNKEL (reference sequence). This CDR3 reads CASSQSSSGETQYF. In DNA, the CDR3 is TGTGCCAGCAGCCAATCTTCCAGCGGAGAGACCCAGTACTTC.

The V gene is TRBV4-2, the J gene TRBJ2-3; D call uncertain. The V end lost 0 bases, the J end lost 2 bases, and 9 bases lay between the germline ends. Germline V CDR1 and CDR2: LGHNA, YNFKEQ. The CDR3 contains 15 residues. In DNA, the CDR3 is TGTGCCAGCAGCCAAGATTGGCTATCCACAGATACGCAGTATTTT. Translating it yields CASSQDWLSTDTQYF.

The CDR3 protein is CASSPLVGAGAGKLFF. DNA of the CDR3: TGCGCCAGCAGCCCCTTGGTAGGGGCCGGCGCTGGAAAACTGTTTTTT. The chain is built from TRBV4-3 and TRBJ1-4, with TRBD1 as a possible D gene (5 bases). Germline CDR1 and CDR2: LGHNA and YSLEER. This CDR3 is built from 16 residues. V was cut by 4 bases and J by 10 bases, with 22 bases left in between.